This TCR beta chain was obtained from a study of cytomegalovirus exposure and HLA in healthy donors. Whole-study findings and limits: Previous analysis showed most TCR beta V segments were productive about 90% or about 30% of the time.

A word on this clone: The antigen is unknown.

The primer mix had 60 Vbeta and 13 Jbeta primers. Assay used: immunoSEQ multiplex PCR; TCRdb lists only in-frame clones, some missing. The profile shows more than 70,000 clones, roughly 80% of them singletons. The CDR3 has 15 residues. J was trimmed by 0 bases and V by 8 bases; bases with no gene match: 4. Germline V gene sequence: CDR1 KGHSH, CDR2 LQKENI. The chain has TRBV18 and TRBJ2-1, with 10 bases matching TRBD1. The TCR comes from a boy aged 10-17 years in good health and CMV-seronegative. Sequencing used PBMCs. CDR3 sequence reads: CASNGQGDSYNEQFF. In DNA form, the CDR3 reads TGTGCCAGCAATGGACAGGGGGACTCCTACAATGAGCAGTTCTTC. The whole variable domain, remainder taken from reference TRBV18 and TRBJ2-1, is NAGVMQNPRHLVRRRGQEARLRCSPMKGHSHVYWYRQLPEEGLKFMVYLQKENIIDESGMPKERFSAEFPKEGPSILRIQQVVRGDSAAYFCASNGQGDSYNEQFFGPGTRLTVL.